These 5 T cell receptor beta chains were sequenced from one sample in a study of neurological immune-mediated disorders. Via MiXCR, TCRdb re-called the 5' RACE reads, giving one row per CDR3 protein. Of roughly 59,000 distinct CDR3 sequences in the sample, around 5% are singletons; the top ten hold around 6%. The sequenced material came from PBMCs. These receptors originate from a human donor with multiple sclerosis. The donor label of this sample is uncertain.

This clonotype was counted ten times or more. This chain uses TRBV20-1 with TRBJ1-2; no clear D gene. The CDR3 is 16 amino acids. The germline CDR1 and CDR2 sequences are DFQATT and SNEGSKA (reference sequence). Trimming left V 3 bases short and J 4 bases short, with 21 bases between. CDR3 nucleotide sequence: TGCAGTGCTAGCTTCCTTGAGAGAACCTTAGGCTATGGCTACACCTTC. Its translation: CSASFLERTLGYGYTF.

This clonotype has ten or more counts. The chain carries TRBV10-2 and TRBJ1-2, with unresolved D. The CDR3 is 13 amino acids. Germline assignment: CDR1 WSHSY and CDR2 SAAADI. The V and J ends lost 5 bases and 5 bases respectively, with 12 bases between them. The CDR3: CASSRGSPYGYTF. The CDR3 region has the DNA TGCGCCAGCAGTCGAGGGTCCCCATATGGCTACACCTTC.

This clonotype has a count of ten or more. This chain joins TRBV10-1 and TRBJ1-2; tentatively, D is TRBD1 (5 bases). CDR3 length: 13 residues. The germline V gene encodes CDR1 WNHNN and CDR2 SYGVQD (reference sequence). The V gene lost 5 bases and the J gene lost 2 bases, with 9 bases spanning the gap. CDR3 loop: CASSRTRNYGYTF. CDR3 nucleotides: TGCGCCAGCAGTCGGACAAGGAACTATGGCTACACCTTC.

This clonotype was observed many times. V and J are TRBV7-2 and TRBJ1-5, with a possible D match to TRBD1 (6 bases). This CDR3 has 14 residues. Germline loops: CDR1 SGHTA, CDR2 FQGNSA. Trimming shortened V by 3 bases and J by 5 bases, and 11 bases separated the two germline ends. The CDR3 DNA is TGTGCCAGCAGCTTCGGACAGCAGTATCAGCCCCAGCATTTT. Amino acids: CASSFGQQYQPQHF.

This clonotype has a count of ten or more. The chain is built from TRBV10-2 and TRBJ1-5; 7 bases align to TRBD1. V trimming: 10 bases; J trimming: 1 base; junction bases outside the gene matches: 7. Germline V gene sequence: CDR1 WSHSY, CDR2 SAAADI. This CDR3 is 14 amino acids long. Here the CDR3 reads CATRPGGSNQPQHF. The CDR3 DNA sequence: TGCGCCACCCGACCAGGGGGAAGCAATCAGCCCCAGCATTTT.